The 32 T cell receptor beta chains below come from one sample, sequenced in a study of chemoradiotherapy in HPV16-positive cancers. Generated by immunoSEQ multiplex PCR, the TCRdb table keeps only in-frame clones and is missing some. The repertoire holds roughly 24,000 clones, with roughly 92% as singletons. Sequences were derived from blood, sampled from a patient who underwent chemoradiotherapy. The receptor source for this set is a human donor with HPV-associated anogenital cancer.

This clone was seen a single time. The chain combines TRBV29-1 with TRBJ2-7; the match to TRBD2 covers 8 bases. With 4 bases clipped from V and 3 bases from J, the junction kept 5 bases outside the gene matches. The length of the CDR3 is 13 residues. The germline V gene encodes CDR1 SQVTM and CDR2 ANQGSEA. The CDR3 DNA sequence: TGCAGCGTTGTTATAGCGGGGAACTACGAGCAGTACTTC. Its protein product is CSVVIAGNYEQYF.

The V call is TRBV7-8, the J call TRBJ1-1; TRBD1 matches 8 bases. Germline V lookup: CDR1 SGHVS, CDR2 FQNEAQ. This CDR3 has 16 amino acids. The V and J ends lost 3 bases and 1 base, in that order; junction bases with no gene match: 7. The DNA of the CDR3 is TGTGCCAGCAGCTTCGGCAGGGGGCTTACGAACACTGAAGCTTTCTTT. This gives the protein CASSFGRGLTNTEAFF.

The chain's CDR3 is CASTPQGRPQHF. CDR3 DNA sequence: TGTGCCAGTACCCCACAGGGTCGGCCCCAGCATTTT. The V and J genes are TRBV19 and TRBJ1-5; tentative D call: TRBD1 (6 bases). Germline CDR1 is LNHDA and CDR2 is SQIVND (reference sequence). This CDR3 is 12 amino acids long. V lost 7 bases and J lost 9, with 13 bases in between. Drawing the rest from reference TRBV19 and TRBJ1-5, the complete variable domain is DGGITQSPKYLFRKEGQNVTLSCEQNLNHDAMYWYRQDPGQGLRLIYYSQIVNDFQKGDIAEGYSVSREKKESFPLTVTSAQKNPTAFYLCASTPQGRPQHFGDGTRLSIL.

The V gene is TRBV7-2, the J gene TRBJ2-7; D is possibly TRBD1 (6 bases). Deletions cut 5 bases from V and 6 bases from J, with 14 bases between. CDR1 SGHTA and CDR2 FQGNSA come from the germline V gene. The CDR3 contains 13 residues. CDR3 sequence (DNA): TGTGCCAGCAGCAAAACAGGGAATGGCGAGCAGTACTTC. Translation: CASSKTGNGEQYF. Full variable domain (rest looked up from reference TRBV7-2 and TRBJ2-7): GAGVSQSPSNKVTEKGKDVELRCDPISGHTALYWYRQSLGQGLEFLIYFQGNSAPDKSGLPSDRFSAERTGGSVSTLTIQRTQQEDSAVYLCASSKTGNGEQYFGPGTRLTVT.

This clone was seen once. For the CDR3, the DNA is TGTGCCAGCAGCCTCCCGACAGGGCGGGGAGGCTACACCTTC. Its protein product is CASSLPTGRGGYTF. V and J are TRBV11-2 and TRBJ1-2; 7 nucleotides match TRBD1. V was clipped by 5 bases and J by 8 bases; unmatched bases: 11. Germline values: CDR1 SGHAT, CDR2 FQNNGV. This CDR3 contains 14 residues.

V is TRBV11-2 and J is TRBJ2-7; the D is unclear. The CDR3 consists of 14 residues. Germline CDR1 SGHAT, CDR2 FQNNGV. The ends were cut back, 6 bases at V and 1 base at J, with 13 bases in the middle. The DNA of the CDR3 is TGTGCCAGCAGACAGATTCAAGGGTCCTACGAGCAGTACTTC. Its protein product is CASRQIQGSYEQYF.

V usage is TRBV6-5 and J usage is TRBJ1-2; 7 bases are a match to TRBD1. The CDR3 is 14 residues long. Germline V CDR1 and CDR2: MNHEY, SVGAGI. V dropped 2 bases and J dropped 8; count of bases not matched to a gene: 8. CDR3 DNA: TGTGCCAGCAGTTACGGCGACAGGGTGTCGGGCTACACCTTC. Translating it yields CASSYGDRVSGYTF.

J is TRBJ1-5 and V is TRBV19; D is possibly TRBD1 (5 bases). The germline V gene has CDR1 LNHDA and CDR2 SQIVND (reference sequence). V lost 9 bases, J lost 0 bases, and 12 bases lay in between. The CDR3 extends over 14 amino acids. The CDR3, as DNA: TGTGCCAGCTCGCGACAGCATAGCAATCAGCCCCAGCATTTT. Its protein product is CASSRQHSNQPQHF. Based on the CDR3 plus reference TRBV19 and TRBJ1-5, the full variable domain is DGGITQSPKYLFRKEGQNVTLSCEQNLNHDAMYWYRQDPGQGLRLIYYSQIVNDFQKGDIAEGYSVSREKKESFPLTVTSAQKNPTAFYLCASSRQHSNQPQHFGDGTRLSIL.

This chain links TRBV25-1 with TRBJ1-4; 8 bases match TRBD1. V trimming: 4 bases; J trimming: 0 bases; junction bases outside the gene matches: 7. The CDR3 is 17 amino acids. The germline V gene encodes CDR1 MGHDK and CDR2 SYGVNS. The CDR3 region has the DNA TGTGCCAGCAGTGCTCAGGACAGGGAAACAACTAATGAAAAACTGTTTTTT. Protein: CASSAQDRETTNEKLFF.

CDR3 in amino acids: CASSPGVAPADTQYF. CDR3 bases: TGTGCCAGTAGTCCCGGGGTGGCGCCCGCAGATACGCAGTATTTT. The chain combines TRBV19 with TRBJ2-3; possibly TRBD2 for D (5 bases). The CDR3 covers 15 residues. Germline CDR1 and CDR2: LNHDA and SQIVND (reference sequence). With 5 bases removed from V and 4 bases from J, the gap between germline ends came to 16 bases.

The chain uses TRBV19 and TRBJ1-6; no firm D call. The CDR3 has 16 amino acids. Germline V lookup: CDR1 LNHDA, CDR2 SQIVND (reference sequence). V was pared by 3 bases and J by 1 base, with 10 bases between. The chain's CDR3 is CASSIGSRSYNSPLHF. The DNA for the CDR3 is TGTGCCAGTAGTATTGGTAGCAGATCCTATAATTCACCCCTCCACTTT.

The chain has TRBV19 and TRBJ2-3; a weak D match, TRBD1 (5 bases). The CDR3 covers 15 residues. Trimming cost V 7 bases and J 1 base, with 15 bases left between them. Germline CDR1 and CDR2: LNHDA and SQIVND (reference sequence). This CDR3 is CASTPSDKRTDTQYF. CDR3 nucleotide sequence: TGTGCCAGTACCCCCTCGGACAAACGCACAGATACGCAGTATTTT.

The V gene is TRBV28, the J gene TRBJ1-1, with 8 bases identical to TRBD1. The trim removed 5 bases at V and 1 base at J, leaving 6 bases unmatched. Germline values: CDR1 MDHEN, CDR2 SYDVKM. This CDR3 comprises 15 residues. The CDR3 spells CASSRRGQGNTEAFF. CDR3 coding DNA: TGTGCCAGCAGTCGACGCGGACAGGGGAACACTGAAGCTTTCTTT.

This sequence joins TRBV28 and TRBJ2-5; D remains unclear. There are 14 residues in the CDR3. Per the germline V gene, CDR1 is MDHEN and CDR2 is SYDVKM. Trimming took 1 base from V and 0 from J, leaving 6 bases between them. CDR3 sequence reads: CASSLYGHQETQYF. CDR3 sequence (DNA): TGTGCCAGCAGTTTATATGGGCACCAAGAGACCCAGTACTTC.

The V call is TRBV7-2, the J call TRBJ2-7; D is unresolved. V lost 2 bases and J lost 2, with 16 bases in between. The germline V gene encodes CDR1 SGHTA and CDR2 FQGNSA. This CDR3 is built from 16 residues. CDR3 in DNA: TGTGCCAGCAGCTTACGGGTCTCCAACCTGGCCTACGAGCAGTACTTC. Its protein is CASSLRVSNLAYEQYF.

The chain has TRBV20-1 and TRBJ1-2; weak D call: TRBD1 (6 bases). The CDR3 consists of 11 residues. Trimming stripped 0 bases from V and 8 bases from J, with 7 bases between. The germline CDR1 and CDR2 sequences are DFQATT and SNEGSKA (reference sequence). CDR3 sequence reads: CSAREGGGYTF. CDR3 DNA sequence: TGCAGTGCTAGAGAGGGGGGCGGCTACACCTTC.

V is TRBV7-2 and J is TRBJ1-5; no clear D. The germline CDR1 and CDR2 sequences are SGHTA and FQGNSA. V was cut by 0 bases and J by 0 bases, with 3 bases left in between. The CDR3 covers 14 residues. The CDR3, as DNA: TGTGCCAGCAGCTTAGCCCTTAGCAATCAGCCCCAGCATTTT. It is translated as CASSLALSNQPQHF.

The J gene is TRBJ1-4, the V gene TRBV5-1, with D unresolved. V dropped 2 bases and J dropped 0 bases, with 5 bases sitting between them. This CDR3 is built from 14 residues. Germline V gene lookup returns CDR1 SGHRS and CDR2 YFSETQ. In DNA, the CDR3 is TGCGCCAGCAGCTTCATCGCAACTAATGAAAAACTGTTTTTT. It yields the protein CASSFIATNEKLFF.

The rearrangement links TRBV29-1 to TRBJ1-2; D remains ambiguous. The CDR3 covers 11 residues. The germline V gene encodes CDR1 SQVTM and CDR2 ANQGSEA. V was trimmed by 4 bases and J by 7 bases, leaving 10 bases between them. CDR3: CSVARMGGYTF. The CDR3 nucleotides read TGCAGCGTTGCCAGGATGGGTGGCTACACCTTC.

The chain links TRBV2 to TRBJ2-1; D might be TRBD1 (6 bases). Deletions cut 6 bases from V and 2 bases from J, with 14 bases between. Germline CDR1 SNHLY, CDR2 FYNNEI. CDR3 length equals 15 residues. The CDR3 DNA is TGTGCCAGCAGCGACACAGGGATCCCCTACAATGAGCAGTTCTTC. Its protein is CASSDTGIPYNEQFF.

The gene calls are TRBV4-2 and TRBJ2-2; perhaps TRBD2 as D (5 bases). This CDR3 spans 12 amino acids. Germline CDR1 LGHNA, CDR2 YNFKEQ. Trimming shortened V by 4 bases and J by 7 bases, and 7 bases separated the two germline ends. As DNA, the CDR3 is TGTGCCAGCAGCCGCGCGGGCGGGGAGCTGTTTTTT. This translates into CASSRAGGELFF.

This clone appeared a single time. This chain links TRBV29-1 with TRBJ2-7; D is uncertain. The CDR3 length is 13 residues. V was clipped by 4 bases and J by 3 bases, with 13 bases between them. CDR1 is SQVTM, CDR2 ANQGSEA, per germline. CDR3 in amino acids: CSVVDDRDYEQYF. The DNA for the CDR3 is TGCAGCGTTGTTGACGACCGTGACTACGAGCAGTACTTC.

The CDR3 here is CASSLQQTLNTEAFF. The CDR3 nucleotides read TGCGCCAGCAGCTTACAACAGACACTGAACACTGAAGCTTTCTTT. The chain carries TRBV5-1 and TRBJ1-1, with no clear D. This CDR3 has 15 amino acids. Germline loops: CDR1 SGHRS, CDR2 YFSETQ. V was cut by 2 bases and J by 0 bases, with 11 bases left in between.

The CDR3, as DNA: TGCGCCAGCAGCCAAGAGGCTAGCGGGGGGGCCTACAATGAGCAGTTCTTC. It specifies CASSQEASGGAYNEQFF. The rearrangement links TRBV4-1 to TRBJ2-1; TRBD2 agrees at 12 bases. V gave up 0 bases and J gave up 2 bases; unmatched junction bases: 2. Germline CDR1 reads MGHRA; CDR2 reads YSYEKL. The CDR3 length is 17 residues.

The rearrangement links TRBV18 to TRBJ2-1, with D possibly being TRBD2 (6 bases). Trimming stripped 4 bases from V and 8 bases from J, with 18 bases between. From germline, CDR1 is KGHSH and CDR2 LQKENI. The CDR3 loop spans 15 amino acids. The CDR3 sequence is CASSLYSGASDEQFF. CDR3 DNA sequence: TGTGCCAGCTCACTTTATTCCGGCGCTAGCGATGAGCAGTTCTTC.

The rearrangement links TRBV6-1 to TRBJ1-5; the match to TRBD1 covers 8 bases. Trimming removed 3 bases from V and 7 bases from J; junction bases left unmatched: 8. The CDR3 has 15 amino acids. Germline values: CDR1 MNHNS, CDR2 SASEGT. CDR3 sequence reads: CASSDLQGGRQPQHF. The DNA for the CDR3 is TGTGCCAGCAGTGATCTACAGGGGGGAAGGCAGCCCCAGCATTTT.

The gene calls are TRBV4-1 and TRBJ2-5; no reliable D call. The CDR3 runs 14 residues. Germline V CDR1 and CDR2: MGHRA, YSYEKL. V lost 4 bases to trimming and J lost 1 base, with 10 bases between them. CDR3 in DNA: TGCGCCAGCAGCCTCGATATGGCCCAAGAGACCCAGTACTTC. Protein product: CASSLDMAQETQYF.

The chain links TRBV11-2 to TRBJ1-4, with D maybe TRBD1 (6 bases). V shed 5 bases and J shed 5 bases, with 18 bases lying between them. This CDR3 has 16 residues. CDR1 is SGHAT and CDR2 is FQNNGV in the germline V gene. As DNA, the CDR3 is TGTGCCAGCAGCCCTCGAGGGCACAGGGAGAATGAAAAACTGTTTTTT. Translation: CASSPRGHRENEKLFF. The whole variable domain, filled in from reference TRBV11-2 and TRBJ1-4, reads EAGVAQSPRYKIIEKRQSVAFWCNPISGHATLYWYQQILGQGPKLLIQFQNNGVVDDSQLPKDRFSAERLKGVDSTLKIQPAKLEDSAVYLCASSPRGHRENEKLFFGSGTQLSVL.

This chain connects TRBV4-1 to TRBJ1-5; no firm D call. This CDR3 region has 15 residues. The V gene's germline CDR1 is MGHRA and CDR2 YSYEKL. V lost 4 bases and J 0 bases, leaving 10 bases between the germline ends. CDR3 in DNA: TGCGCCAGCAGCCCCGGACTATATAGCAATCAGCCCCAGCATTTT. Protein: CASSPGLYSNQPQHF.

The chain recombines TRBV7-9 with TRBJ1-5; no clear D gene. The CDR3 consists of 15 residues. Germline V lookup: CDR1 SEHNR, CDR2 FQNEAQ (reference sequence). V lost 5 bases to trimming and J lost 1 base, with 12 bases between them. The chain's CDR3 is CASSPPGGSNQPQHF. The DNA for the CDR3 is TGTGCCAGCAGCCCTCCGGGTGGGAGCAATCAGCCCCAGCATTTT.

The V gene is TRBV19, the J gene TRBJ2-5; unclear D gene. Trimming stripped 3 bases from V and 5 bases from J, with 4 bases between. Germline loops: CDR1 LNHDA, CDR2 SQIVND (reference sequence). The CDR3 covers 11 residues. The CDR3 nucleotides are TGTGCCAGTAGTATGGGGGAGACCCAGTACTTC. Encoded protein: CASSMGETQYF. Complete variable domain (other parts from reference TRBV19 and TRBJ2-5): DGGITQSPKYLFRKEGQNVTLSCEQNLNHDAMYWYRQDPGQGLRLIYYSQIVNDFQKGDIAEGYSVSREKKESFPLTVTSAQKNPTAFYLCASSMGETQYFGPGTRLLVL.

The chain employs TRBV25-1 and TRBJ2-7; D is unresolved. Germline CDR1 MGHDK, CDR2 SYGVNS. V lost 4 bases, J lost 1 base, and 14 bases lay in between. The CDR3 extends over 15 amino acids. The CDR3 nucleotides read TGTGCCAGCAGTGGGGCAGAACCAGCTTCCTACGAGCAGTACTTC. Amino acid sequence: CASSGAEPASYEQYF.